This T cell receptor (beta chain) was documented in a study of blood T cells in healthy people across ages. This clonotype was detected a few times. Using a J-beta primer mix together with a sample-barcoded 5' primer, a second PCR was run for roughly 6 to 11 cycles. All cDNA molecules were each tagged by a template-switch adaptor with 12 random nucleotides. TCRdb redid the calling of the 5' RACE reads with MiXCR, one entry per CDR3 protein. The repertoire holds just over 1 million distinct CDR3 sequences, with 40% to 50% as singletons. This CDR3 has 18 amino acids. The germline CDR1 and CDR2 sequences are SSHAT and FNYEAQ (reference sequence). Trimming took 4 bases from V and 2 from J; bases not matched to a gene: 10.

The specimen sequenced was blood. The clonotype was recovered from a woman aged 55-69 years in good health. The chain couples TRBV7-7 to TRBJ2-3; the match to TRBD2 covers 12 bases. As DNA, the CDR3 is TGTGCCAGCAGCTCTGCCCTAGCGGGAGGGCGTAACACAGATACGCAGTATTTT. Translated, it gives CASSSALAGGRNTDTQYF.